This entry lists 27 T cell receptor beta chains sequenced from one sample in a study of shared clonotypes between healthy human individuals. Terminally differentiated effector memory CD45RA+ cells were excluded by CCR7 positive selection of CD45RO-negative cells. The repertoire was sequenced with immunoSEQ multiplex PCR; TCRdb's copy has only in-frame clones and lacks some. The repertoire consists of millions of clones, with about 95% occurring once and the leading ten covering 1% to 1.3%. What was sequenced was naive CD8+ T cells sorted from blood. These receptors originate from a young man in good health.

This clone was observed a single time. The chain has TRBV19 and TRBJ1-5; D not resolved. Between the trimmed V and J ends, which lost 5 bases and 3 bases, there was a span of 14 bases. The CDR3 covers 15 residues. Germline V CDR1 and CDR2: LNHDA, SQIVND (reference sequence). CDR3 sequence: CASSPSDGTNQPQHF. The CDR3 DNA is TGTGCCAGTAGTCCCTCGGACGGAACCAATCAGCCCCAGCATTTT. The full variable domain, its missing parts supplied by reference TRBV19 and TRBJ1-5, is DGGITQSPKYLFRKEGQNVTLSCEQNLNHDAMYWYRQDPGQGLRLIYYSQIVNDFQKGDIAEGYSVSREKKESFPLTVTSAQKNPTAFYLCASSPSDGTNQPQHFGDGTRLSIL.

DNA for the CDR3: TGTGCCAGCATCGAGCGGGCGAGCACAGATACGCAGTATTTT. Protein sequence: CASIERASTDTQYF. V and J are TRBV25-1 and TRBJ2-3, with D perhaps matching TRBD2 (6 bases). CDR3 length: 14 residues. With 7 bases removed from V and 0 bases from J, the gap between germline ends came to 11 bases. Germline V gives CDR1 MGHDK, CDR2 SYGVNS.

The genes are TRBV5-6 and TRBJ1-4; the D gene is possibly TRBD1 (6 bases). This CDR3 region has 16 residues. The germline V gene has CDR1 SGHDT and CDR2 YYEEEE. V lost 1 base and J 2 bases, leaving 12 bases between the germline ends. Here the CDR3 DNA reads TGTGCCAGCAGCTTGCGGAGGGGGGTGACTAATGAAAAACTGTTTTTT. It translates to CASSLRRGVTNEKLFF.

The rearrangement links TRBV5-4 to TRBJ2-7; D remains ambiguous. Trimming left V 0 bases short and J 7 bases short, with 17 bases between. The CDR3 length is 15 residues. CDR1 is SGHNT and CDR2 is YYREEE in the germline V gene (reference sequence). The CDR3 bases are TGTGCCAGCAGCTTGGATTGGCCCGGCCCCGGGGAGCAGTACTTC. Its protein is CASSLDWPGPGEQYF.

V and J are TRBV4-1 and TRBJ1-6; a possible D gene is TRBD1 (6 bases). CDR1 is MGHRA and CDR2 is YSYEKL in the germline V gene. The CDR3 has 17 residues. V was trimmed by 0 bases and J by 2 bases, leaving 11 bases between them. The DNA for the CDR3 is TGCGCCAGCAGCCAAGAGGAACAGGGCGCCTATAATTCACCCCTCCACTTT. Residues: CASSQEEQGAYNSPLHF.

This chain connects TRBV6-5 to TRBJ2-5; D is perhaps TRBD1 (6 bases). The V gene lost 8 bases and the J gene lost 5 bases, with 9 bases spanning the gap. The CDR3 runs 11 residues. CDR1 is MNHEY and CDR2 is SVGAGI in the germline V gene. The CDR3 nucleotides are TGTGCCAGCTTTAGGGGGGAGACCCAGTACTTC. Amino acids: CASFRGETQYF.

The chain joins TRBV5-1 to TRBJ2-7; the D call may be TRBD1 or TRBD2 (5 bases each). Trimming took 0 bases from V and 2 from J, leaving 12 bases between them. CDR1 is SGHRS, CDR2 YFSETQ, per germline. The CDR3 spans 15 residues. CDR3 residues: CASSLELSGPYEQYF. For the CDR3, the DNA is TGCGCCAGCAGCTTGGAGCTCTCGGGGCCCTACGAGCAGTACTTC.

V usage is TRBV2 and J usage is TRBJ2-2; the D gene is possibly TRBD2 (5 bases). The germline gives CDR1 SNHLY, CDR2 FYNNEI. Between the trimmed V and J ends, which lost 2 bases and 12 bases, there was a span of 19 bases. The CDR3 has 15 residues. CDR3 residues: CASSEMLSVGAKLFF. The CDR3 DNA reads TGTGCCAGCAGTGAAATGCTATCGGTGGGAGCGAAGCTGTTTTTT.

V usage is TRBV10-2 and J usage is TRBJ2-3; D gene ambiguous. The CDR3 has 13 amino acids. Per germline, CDR1 WSHSY and CDR2 SAAADI. Trimming stripped 6 bases from V and 5 bases from J, with 12 bases between. The CDR3 sequence: CASSPYLVDTQYF. The CDR3 nucleotides read TGCGCCAGCAGCCCCTACTTGGTAGATACGCAGTATTTT.

CDR3 DNA sequence: TGCGCCAGCAGCCCTGAAGCAGCTAACTATGGCTACACCTTC. Amino acids: CASSPEAANYGYTF. V and J are TRBV4-1 and TRBJ1-2; no definite D call. The CDR3 is 14 residues long. V was trimmed by 4 bases and J by 0 bases, leaving 9 bases between them. Germline CDR1 and CDR2: MGHRA and YSYEKL.

Comments on this clone: The sample has other DNA sequences that encode this CDR3 too. The J gene is TRBJ2-7, the V gene TRBV10-3, with 10 bases fitting TRBD2. The CDR3 runs to 14 residues. Germline trimming cut 6 bases from V and 1 base from J; bases unmatched to any gene: 3. Germline CDR1 ENHRY, CDR2 SYGVKD. CDR3 bases: TGTGCCATCAGGGCTAGCGGGAGTTCCTACGAGCAGTACTTC. It is translated as CAIRASGSSYEQYF.

The rearrangement links TRBV4-1 to TRBJ2-2; D is unclear. V gave up 3 bases and J gave up 4 bases, with 6 bases separating them. This CDR3 has 13 residues. Germline values: CDR1 MGHRA, CDR2 YSYEKL. The CDR3 nucleotides are TGCGCCAGCAGCCACCGGACCACCGGGGAGCTGTTTTTT. Translated: CASSHRTTGELFF.

V and J are TRBV18 and TRBJ2-1, with D perhaps matching TRBD2 (5 bases). CDR1 KGHSH and CDR2 LQKENI come from the germline V gene. This CDR3 is 16 amino acids long. V was cut by 0 bases and J by 7 bases, with 16 bases left in between. The CDR3 DNA reads as TGTGCCAGCTCACCACCGTCCCTCGGGTGGAGGAATGAGCAGTTCTTC. This gives the protein CASSPPSLGWRNEQFF.

To note about this clone: Other nucleotide sequences from this sample produce the same CDR3. The chain recombines TRBV4-3 with TRBJ2-7; 7 nucleotides align to TRBD2. V dropped 1 base and J dropped 0; count of bases not matched to a gene: 3. Germline CDR1 and CDR2: LGHNA and YSLEER. The CDR3 runs to 15 residues. The CDR3 loop is CASSQVLAASYEQYF. CDR3 nucleotide sequence: TGCGCCAGCAGCCAAGTCCTAGCGGCCTCCTACGAGCAGTACTTC.

The rearrangement uses TRBV4-1 and TRBJ1-2; possible D gene TRBD1, 6 bases. The CDR3 sequence is 20 residues long. V lost 4 bases and J 4 bases, leaving 31 bases between the germline ends. Germline V gene lookup returns CDR1 MGHRA and CDR2 YSYEKL. DNA of the CDR3: TGCGCCAGCAGCCCCGGTAGGGCTTTGACCACGCACGACAGGACCTATGGCTACACCTTC. This encodes CASSPGRALTTHDRTYGYTF.

Concerning this clone itself: The same CDR3 arises from other DNA sequences in this sample as well. The chain joins TRBV27 to TRBJ2-2, with D possibly matching TRBD1 (7 bases). This CDR3 spans 16 amino acids. Germline values: CDR1 MNHEY, CDR2 SMNVEV (reference sequence). Trimming shortened V by 1 base and J by 5 bases, and 14 bases separated the two germline ends. Written as DNA, the CDR3 is TGTGCCAGCAGTTTATTGGCAGGGGGAGGTACCGGGGAGCTGTTTTTT. It is translated as CASSLLAGGGTGELFF.

This chain connects TRBV5-6 to TRBJ1-5, with D possibly TRBD1 on 6 matching bases. Trimming took 4 bases from V and 1 from J, leaving 15 bases between them. Germline V CDR1 and CDR2: SGHDT, YYEEEE. This CDR3 spans 16 amino acids. The CDR3 DNA sequence: TGTGCCAGCAGCCGGGGGGGGCTGACGAGCAATCAGCCCCAGCATTTT. This sequence encodes CASSRGGLTSNQPQHF.

This sequence joins TRBV7-8 and TRBJ2-7; D tentatively fits TRBD1 or TRBD2 (5 bases each). Germline V CDR1 and CDR2: SGHVS, FQNEAQ. V was trimmed by 3 bases and J by 6 bases, leaving 15 bases between them. The CDR3 runs to 14 residues. Here the CDR3 DNA reads TGTGCCAGCAGCTTGGGGCCCACAGGAGGCGAGCAGTACTTC. It specifies CASSLGPTGGEQYF.

This clone came up once. The J gene is TRBJ1-2, the V gene TRBV7-9, with TRBD1 matching 9 bases. This CDR3 comprises 16 residues. Germline V gene sequence: CDR1 SEHNR, CDR2 FQNEAQ (reference sequence). Germline trimming cut 3 bases from V and 4 bases from J; bases unmatched to any gene: 9. CDR3 bases: TGTGCCAGCAGCTTTTATACAGGGGGCGATGGCTATGGCTACACCTTC. It yields the protein CASSFYTGGDGYGYTF.

This chain links TRBV28 with TRBJ1-5; no clear D. The CDR3 totals 12 residues. V dropped 4 bases and J dropped 6 bases, with 7 bases sitting between them. Germline V lookup: CDR1 MDHEN, CDR2 SYDVKM. CDR3 region: CASSYSGQPQHF. The CDR3 nucleotides read TGTGCCAGCAGTTACAGCGGTCAGCCCCAGCATTTT.

The rearrangement uses TRBV7-2 and TRBJ1-1, with 7 bases matching TRBD1. The trim removed 2 bases at V and 2 bases at J, leaving 5 bases unmatched. Germline V gives CDR1 SGHTA, CDR2 FQGNSA. The CDR3 covers 15 residues. Written as DNA, the CDR3 is TGTGCCAGCAGCTTACCCCAGGGGGTTAACACTGAAGCTTTCTTT. It encodes CASSLPQGVNTEAFF.

A single count supports this clone. This chain uses TRBV7-9 with TRBJ2-5; the match to TRBD1 covers 11 bases. V lost 3 bases and J lost 4; bases outside the gene matches: 4. Germline values: CDR1 SEHNR, CDR2 FQNEAQ (reference sequence). The length of the CDR3 is 15 residues. CDR3 nucleotides: TGTGCCAGCAGCTTGGGGACAGGGGGTTTAGAGACCCAGTACTTC. Translating gives CASSLGTGGLETQYF. The full variable domain, its missing parts supplied by reference TRBV7-9 and TRBJ2-5, is DTGVSQNPRHKITKRGQNVTFRCDPISEHNRLYWYRQTLGQGPEFLTYFQNEAQLEKSRLLSDRFSAERPKGSFSTLEIQRTEQGDSAMYLCASSLGTGGLETQYFGPGTRLLVL.

In this sample, this clone turned up once. DNA for the CDR3: TGCAGCGTTGCAAGAAAAGGGGCTTTCTTT. Protein sequence: CSVARKGAFF. The gene calls are TRBV29-1 and TRBJ1-1; D ambiguous. This CDR3 spans 10 amino acids. CDR1 and CDR2 (germline): SQVTM, ANQGSEA. Trimming shortened V by 4 bases and J by 11 bases, and 11 bases separated the two germline ends.

This chain joins TRBV28 and TRBJ2-7; the D call may be TRBD1 or TRBD2 (5 bases each). This CDR3 comprises 15 residues. Per germline, CDR1 MDHEN and CDR2 SYDVKM. V lost 6 bases and J lost 5, with 20 bases in between. For the CDR3, the DNA is TGTGCCAGCAGCAAACTACAGGACTCCGGAGACGAGCAGTACTTC. It specifies CASSKLQDSGDEQYF.

As concerns this clone: Distinct nucleotide sequences in the sample also encode this CDR3. This chain joins TRBV9 and TRBJ2-7; D assignment may be TRBD1 or TRBD2 (5 bases each). CDR3 size: 14 residues. Germline V lookup: CDR1 SGDLS, CDR2 YYNGEE. Trimming took 3 bases from V and 0 from J, leaving 10 bases between them. CDR3 nucleotide sequence: TGTGCCAGCAGCGCCACAGGAGGCTCCTACGAGCAGTACTTC. This sequence encodes CASSATGGSYEQYF.

The table lists this clone with a count of one. The rearrangement joins TRBV27 to TRBJ2-1; the match to TRBD2 covers 14 bases. The ends lost 0 bases at V and 7 bases at J; junction bases unmatched: 8. Germline V gene data show CDR1 as MNHEY and CDR2 as SMNVEV (reference sequence). CDR3 length: 18 amino acids. Written as DNA, the CDR3 is TGTGCCAGCAGTTTATCCCCCGGGACTAGCGGGGGTAGGAATGAGCAGTTCTTC. Its translation is CASSLSPGTSGGRNEQFF.

This clone was seen just once. J is TRBJ1-4 and V is TRBV30, with 8 bases fitting TRBD1. Per the germline V gene, CDR1 is GTSNPN and CDR2 is SVGIG (reference sequence). With V trimmed by 3 bases and J by 7 bases, 7 bases remained unmatched. This CDR3 has 14 amino acids. DNA for the CDR3: TGTGCCTGGAGCCCCGGGACAGGTCTTGAAAAACTGTTTTTT. As protein: CAWSPGTGLEKLFF.